This T cell receptor beta chain appears in the sequencing data of a study of Tregs in tolerant kidney transplant recipients. Libraries were prepared by immunoSEQ multiplex PCR; TCRdb keeps only in-frame clonotypes and omits some of them. The table has about 110,000 clones, around 90% seen once. V lost 8 bases and J lost 8, with 17 bases in between. Germline loops: CDR1 GTSNPN, CDR2 SVGIG (reference sequence). This CDR3 is built from 12 residues. The TCR originated in a human donor who received a combined kidney and bone marrow transplant. This sample comprised CD4+ T cells from blood, obtained before the transplant. The V call is TRBV30, the J call TRBJ2-3, with D tentatively TRBD1 (5 bases). The CDR3, as DNA: TGTGCCCATAGGGGCAAATTGGGTACGCAGTATTTT. Translated: CAHRGKLGTQYF.